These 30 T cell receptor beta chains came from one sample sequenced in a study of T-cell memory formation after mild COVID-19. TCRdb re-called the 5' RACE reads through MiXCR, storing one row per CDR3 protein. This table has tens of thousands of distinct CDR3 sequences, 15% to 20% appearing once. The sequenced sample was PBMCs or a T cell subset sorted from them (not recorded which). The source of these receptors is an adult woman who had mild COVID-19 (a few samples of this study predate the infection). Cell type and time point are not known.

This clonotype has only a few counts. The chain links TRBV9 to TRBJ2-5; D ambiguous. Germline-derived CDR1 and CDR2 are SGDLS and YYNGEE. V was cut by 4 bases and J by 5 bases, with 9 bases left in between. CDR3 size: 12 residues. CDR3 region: CASSPQGETQYF. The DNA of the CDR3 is TGTGCCAGCAGCCCCCAAGGGGAGACCCAGTACTTC. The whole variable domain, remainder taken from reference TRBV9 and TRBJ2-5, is DSGVTQTPKHLITATGQRVTLRCSPRSGDLSVYWYQQSLDQGLQFLIQYYNGEERAKGNILERFSAQQFPDLHSELNLSSLELGDSALYFCASSPQGETQYFGPGTRLLVL.

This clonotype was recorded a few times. Written as DNA, the CDR3 is TGTGCCAGCAGCTTAGAGGCTGCGCTCCAAGAGACCCAGTACTTC. This sequence encodes CASSLEAALQETQYF. V and J are TRBV7-8 and TRBJ2-5; no clear D. This CDR3 comprises 15 residues. CDR1 and CDR2 (germline): SGHVS, FQNEAQ. Between the trimmed V and J ends, which lost 1 base and 1 base, there was a span of 10 bases. Complete variable domain (other parts from reference TRBV7-8 and TRBJ2-5): GAGVSQSPRYKVAKRGQDVALRCDPISGHVSLFWYQQALGQGPEFLTYFQNEAQLDKSGLPSDRFFAERPEGSVSTLKIQRTQQEDSAVYLCASSLEAALQETQYFGPGTRLLVL.

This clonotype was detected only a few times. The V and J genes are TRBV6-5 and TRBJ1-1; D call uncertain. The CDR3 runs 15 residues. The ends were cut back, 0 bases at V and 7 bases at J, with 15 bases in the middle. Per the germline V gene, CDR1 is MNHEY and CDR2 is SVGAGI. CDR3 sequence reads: CASSYSEGSGGEAFF. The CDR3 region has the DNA TGTGCCAGCAGTTACTCCGAAGGGTCCGGCGGTGAAGCTTTCTTT.

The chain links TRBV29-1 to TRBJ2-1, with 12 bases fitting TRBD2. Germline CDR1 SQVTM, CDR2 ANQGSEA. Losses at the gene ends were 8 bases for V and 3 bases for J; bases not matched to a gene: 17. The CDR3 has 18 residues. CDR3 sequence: CSPQGQLAGGTLYNEQFF. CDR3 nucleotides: TGCAGCCCCCAGGGCCAGCTAGCGGGAGGGACTCTCTACAATGAGCAGTTCTTC.

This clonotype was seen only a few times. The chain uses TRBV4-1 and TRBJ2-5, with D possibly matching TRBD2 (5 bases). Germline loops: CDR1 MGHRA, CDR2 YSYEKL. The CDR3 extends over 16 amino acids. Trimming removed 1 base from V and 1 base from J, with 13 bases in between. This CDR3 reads CASSQGEGTFQETQYF. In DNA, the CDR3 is TGCGCCAGCAGCCAAGGTGAGGGAACTTTCCAAGAGACCCAGTACTTC.

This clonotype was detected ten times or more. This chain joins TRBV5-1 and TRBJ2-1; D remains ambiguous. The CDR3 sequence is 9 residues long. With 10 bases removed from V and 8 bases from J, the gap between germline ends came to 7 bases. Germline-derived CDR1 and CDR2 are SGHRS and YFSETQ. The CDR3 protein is CAYTYEQFF. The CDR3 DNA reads TGCGCCTATACCTATGAGCAGTTCTTC. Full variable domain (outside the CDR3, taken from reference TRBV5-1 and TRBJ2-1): KAGVTQTPRYLIKTRGQQVTLSCSPISGHRSVSWYQQTPGQGLQFLFEYFSETQRNKGNFPGRFSGRQFSNSRSEMNVSTLELGDSALYLCAYTYEQFFGPGTRLTVL.

The CDR3 spells CASSLVVRANEKLFF. DNA for the CDR3: TGTGCCAGCAGCTTAGTGGTCAGGGCTAATGAAAAACTGTTTTTT. This chain connects TRBV7-9 to TRBJ1-4; maybe TRBD1 (5 bases). The V end was cut by 1 base, the J end by 3 bases, with 9 bases between. CDR3 length equals 15 residues. CDR1 is SEHNR, CDR2 FQNEAQ, per germline (reference sequence).

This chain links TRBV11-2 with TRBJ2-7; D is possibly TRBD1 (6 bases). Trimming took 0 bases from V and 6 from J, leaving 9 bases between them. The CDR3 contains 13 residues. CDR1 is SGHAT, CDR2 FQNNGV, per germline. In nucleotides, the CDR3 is TGTGCCAGCAGCTTAGAGGGGGCTGGCGAGCAGTACTTC. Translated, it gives CASSLEGAGEQYF.

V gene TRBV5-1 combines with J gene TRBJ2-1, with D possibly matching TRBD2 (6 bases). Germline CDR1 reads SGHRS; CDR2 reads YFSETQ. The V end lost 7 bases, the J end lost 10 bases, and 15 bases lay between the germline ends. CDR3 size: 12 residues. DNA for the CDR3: TGCGCCAGCGGGGGTGGGACTTCAGAGCAGTTCTTC. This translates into CASGGGTSEQFF.

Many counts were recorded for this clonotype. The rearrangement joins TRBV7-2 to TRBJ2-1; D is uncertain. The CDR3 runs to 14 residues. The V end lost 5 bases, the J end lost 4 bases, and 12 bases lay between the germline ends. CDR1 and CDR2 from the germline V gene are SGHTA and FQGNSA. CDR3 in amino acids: CASSPEWAYNEQFF. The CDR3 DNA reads TGTGCCAGCAGCCCCGAGTGGGCATACAATGAGCAGTTCTTC.

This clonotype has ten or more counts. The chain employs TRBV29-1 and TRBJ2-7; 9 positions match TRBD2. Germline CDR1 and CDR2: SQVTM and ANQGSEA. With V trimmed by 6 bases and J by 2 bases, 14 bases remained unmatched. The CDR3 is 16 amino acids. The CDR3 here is CSVQGPGLANTYEQYF. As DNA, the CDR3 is TGCAGCGTACAAGGTCCCGGACTAGCGAACACCTACGAGCAGTACTTC.

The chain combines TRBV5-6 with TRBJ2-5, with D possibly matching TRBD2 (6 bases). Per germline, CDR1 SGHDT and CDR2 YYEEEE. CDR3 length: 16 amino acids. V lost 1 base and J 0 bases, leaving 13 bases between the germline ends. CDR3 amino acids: CASSLWIRDYQETQYF. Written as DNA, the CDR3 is TGTGCCAGCAGCTTGTGGATCAGGGACTACCAAGAGACCCAGTACTTC.

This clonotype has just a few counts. The CDR3 sequence is CASSLSSGYEQYF. DNA of the CDR3: TGTGCCAGCAGTTTAAGTAGCGGCTACGAGCAGTACTTC. This rearrangement joins TRBV12-3 or TRBV12-4 to TRBJ2-7; TRBD2 might be the D (6 bases). The CDR3 loop spans 13 amino acids. V lost 2 bases to trimming and J lost 3 bases, with 8 bases between them.

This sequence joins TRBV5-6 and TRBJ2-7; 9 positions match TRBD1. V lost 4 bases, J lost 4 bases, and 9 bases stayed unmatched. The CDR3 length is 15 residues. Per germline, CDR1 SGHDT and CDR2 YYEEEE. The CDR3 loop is CASSSRDRVFYEQYF. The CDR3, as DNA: TGTGCCAGCAGCAGCCGGGACAGGGTGTTTTACGAGCAGTACTTC.

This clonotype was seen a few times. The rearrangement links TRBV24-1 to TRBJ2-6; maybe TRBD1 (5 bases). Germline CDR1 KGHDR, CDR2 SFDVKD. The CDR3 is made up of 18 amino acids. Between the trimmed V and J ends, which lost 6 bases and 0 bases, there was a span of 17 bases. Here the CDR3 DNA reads TGTGCCACCAGTAAAACACAGGTGGACAACTCTGGGGCCAACGTCCTGACTTTC. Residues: CATSKTQVDNSGANVLTF.

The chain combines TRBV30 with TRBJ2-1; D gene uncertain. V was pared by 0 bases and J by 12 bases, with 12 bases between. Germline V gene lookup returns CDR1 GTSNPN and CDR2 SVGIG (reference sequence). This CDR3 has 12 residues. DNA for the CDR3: TGTGCCTGGAGTGTAATTGAGTGGGGGCAGTTCTTC. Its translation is CAWSVIEWGQFF.

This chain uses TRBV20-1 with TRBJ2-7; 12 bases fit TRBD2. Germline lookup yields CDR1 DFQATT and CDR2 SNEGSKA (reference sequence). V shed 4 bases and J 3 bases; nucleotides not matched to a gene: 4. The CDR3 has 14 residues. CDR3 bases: TGCAGTGCTATGCAGACTAGCGGGAGCTACGAGCAGTACTTC. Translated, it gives CSAMQTSGSYEQYF.

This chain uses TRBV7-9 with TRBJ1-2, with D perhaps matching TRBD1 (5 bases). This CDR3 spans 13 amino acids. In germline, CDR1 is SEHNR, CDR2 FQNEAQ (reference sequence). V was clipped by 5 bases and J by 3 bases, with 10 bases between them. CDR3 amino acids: CASSHDSYYGYTF. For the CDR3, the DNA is TGTGCCAGCAGCCACGACAGTTACTATGGCTACACCTTC.

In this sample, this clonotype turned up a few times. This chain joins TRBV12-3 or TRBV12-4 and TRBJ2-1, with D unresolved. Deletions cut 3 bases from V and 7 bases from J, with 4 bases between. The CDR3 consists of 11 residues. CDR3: CASSLENEQFF. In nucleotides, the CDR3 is TGTGCCAGCAGTTTGGAAAATGAGCAGTTCTTC.

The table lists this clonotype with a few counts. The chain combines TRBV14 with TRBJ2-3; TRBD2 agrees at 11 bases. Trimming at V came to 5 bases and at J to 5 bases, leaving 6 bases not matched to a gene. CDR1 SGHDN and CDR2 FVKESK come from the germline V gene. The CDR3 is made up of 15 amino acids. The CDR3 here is CASSVLAGVEDTQYF. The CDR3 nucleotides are TGTGCCAGCAGCGTACTAGCGGGGGTTGAAGATACGCAGTATTTT.

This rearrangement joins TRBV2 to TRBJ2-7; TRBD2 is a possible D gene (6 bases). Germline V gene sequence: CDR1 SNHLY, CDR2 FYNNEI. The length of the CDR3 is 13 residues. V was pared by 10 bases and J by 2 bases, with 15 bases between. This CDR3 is CATGGGLTYEQYF. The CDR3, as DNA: TGTGCCACCGGGGGTGGCCTGACCTACGAGCAGTACTTC.

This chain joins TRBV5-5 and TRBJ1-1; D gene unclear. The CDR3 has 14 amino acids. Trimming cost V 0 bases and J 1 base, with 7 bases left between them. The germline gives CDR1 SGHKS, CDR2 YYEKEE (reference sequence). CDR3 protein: CASSLDPQNTEAFF. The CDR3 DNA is TGTGCCAGCAGCTTGGATCCCCAGAACACTGAAGCTTTCTTT.

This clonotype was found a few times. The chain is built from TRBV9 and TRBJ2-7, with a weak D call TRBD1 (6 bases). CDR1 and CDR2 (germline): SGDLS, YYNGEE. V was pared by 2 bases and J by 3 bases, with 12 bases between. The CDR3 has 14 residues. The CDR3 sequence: CASSVEDRLYEQYF. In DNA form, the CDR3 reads TGTGCCAGCAGCGTTGAGGACAGACTCTACGAGCAGTACTTC.

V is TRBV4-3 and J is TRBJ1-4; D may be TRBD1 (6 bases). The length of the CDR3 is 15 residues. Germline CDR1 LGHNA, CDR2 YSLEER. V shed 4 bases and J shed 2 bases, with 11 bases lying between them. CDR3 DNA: TGCGCCAGCAGCCTCACTCAGGGGACTAATGAAAAACTGTTTTTT. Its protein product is CASSLTQGTNEKLFF.

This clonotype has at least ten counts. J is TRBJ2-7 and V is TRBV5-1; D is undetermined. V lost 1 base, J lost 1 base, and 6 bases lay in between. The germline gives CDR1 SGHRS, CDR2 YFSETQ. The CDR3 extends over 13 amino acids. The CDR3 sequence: CASSLSASYEQYF. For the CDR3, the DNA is TGCGCCAGCAGCTTGTCGGCGTCCTACGAGCAGTACTTC. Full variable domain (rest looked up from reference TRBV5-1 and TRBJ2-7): KAGVTQTPRYLIKTRGQQVTLSCSPISGHRSVSWYQQTPGQGLQFLFEYFSETQRNKGNFPGRFSGRQFSNSRSEMNVSTLELGDSALYLCASSLSASYEQYFGPGTRLTVT.

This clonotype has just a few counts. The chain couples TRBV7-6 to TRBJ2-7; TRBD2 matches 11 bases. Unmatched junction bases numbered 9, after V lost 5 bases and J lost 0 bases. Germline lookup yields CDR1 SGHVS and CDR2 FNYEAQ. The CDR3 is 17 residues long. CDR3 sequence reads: CASSGGTSGSRSYEQYF. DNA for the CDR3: TGTGCCAGCAGCGGAGGGACTAGCGGAAGCCGCTCCTACGAGCAGTACTTC. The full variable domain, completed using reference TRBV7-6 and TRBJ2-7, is GAGVSQSPRYKVTKRGQDVALRCDPISGHVSLYWYRQALGQGPEFLTYFNYEAQQDKSGLPNDRFSAERPEGSISTLTIQRTEQRDSAMYRCASSGGTSGSRSYEQYFGPGTRLTVT.

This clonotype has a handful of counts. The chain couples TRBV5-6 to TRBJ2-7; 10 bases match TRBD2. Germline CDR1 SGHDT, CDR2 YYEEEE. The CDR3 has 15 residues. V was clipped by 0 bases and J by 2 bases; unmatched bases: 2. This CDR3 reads CASSLGAGGPYEQYF. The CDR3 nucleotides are TGTGCCAGCAGCTTGGGAGCGGGAGGGCCCTACGAGCAGTACTTC.

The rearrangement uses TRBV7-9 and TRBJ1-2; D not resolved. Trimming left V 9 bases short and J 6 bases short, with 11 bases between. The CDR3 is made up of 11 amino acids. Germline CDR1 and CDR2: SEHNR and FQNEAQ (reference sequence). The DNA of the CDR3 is TGTGCCAGTAGAGGGTGGCATGGCTACACCTTC. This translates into CASRGWHGYTF.

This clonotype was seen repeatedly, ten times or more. CDR3 sequence reads: CASSLGPAGELETQYF. The CDR3 nucleotides read TGCGCCAGCAGCTTGGGGCCAGCGGGAGAGCTAGAGACCCAGTACTTC. This chain links TRBV5-1 with TRBJ2-5; 8 bases map to TRBD2. The J segment lost 4 bases and the V segment lost 0 bases, leaving 8 bases of the junction unmatched. The germline CDR1 and CDR2 sequences are SGHRS and YFSETQ. This CDR3 is 16 amino acids long.

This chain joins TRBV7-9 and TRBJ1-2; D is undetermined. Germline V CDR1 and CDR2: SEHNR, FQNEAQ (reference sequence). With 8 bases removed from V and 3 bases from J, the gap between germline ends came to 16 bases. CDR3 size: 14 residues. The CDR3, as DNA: TGTGCCAGCGCAAGGGCGGTACGAGACTATGGCTACACCTTC. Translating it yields CASARAVRDYGYTF.